The 3 T cell receptor beta chains in this list originate from one sample, sequenced in a study of T cells in Graves' hyperthyroidism and ophthalmopathy. What was amplified from RNA transcripts were TCR beta CDR3 regions. The HTBI primer set served for first-round RT-PCR of the TCR CDR3. TCRdb fed the multiplex PCR reads into MiXCR, producing one record per CDR3 protein. The data hold some 560,000 distinct CDR3 sequences, with around 15% observed a single time. The sequencing sample was made of blood. These receptors came from a woman in her 40s with Graves' hyperthyroidism.

This clonotype was counted many times. This chain links TRBV6-1 with TRBJ2-7; 9 bases align to TRBD1. This CDR3 spans 15 amino acids. V gave up 6 bases and J gave up 0 bases; unmatched junction bases: 6. Per germline, CDR1 MNHNS and CDR2 SASEGT. The CDR3 reads CASREPGQGSYEQYF. The DNA of the CDR3 is TGTGCCAGCAGAGAACCGGGACAGGGCTCCTACGAGCAGTACTTC.

This clonotype was detected many times. V gene TRBV3-1 combines with J gene TRBJ2-1; D is perhaps TRBD2 (5 bases). V dropped 0 bases and J dropped 11 bases, with 11 bases sitting between them. CDR3 length: 13 residues. Germline-derived CDR1 and CDR2 are LGHDT and YNNKEL (reference sequence). This chain's CDR3 is CASSQEGAGKQFF. CDR3 sequence (DNA): TGTGCCAGCAGCCAAGAGGGTGCGGGTAAGCAGTTCTTC.

This clonotype came up many times. The rearrangement joins TRBV2 to TRBJ2-7, with D perhaps TRBD1 (6 bases). The CDR3 is 17 amino acids. CDR1 and CDR2 (germline): SNHLY, FYNNEI. V lost 4 bases, J lost 3 bases, and 22 bases lay in between. CDR3 bases: TGTGCCAGCAGTGGGTCGTCATCCCCCAGGGGTCTCTACGAGCAGTACTTC. This sequence encodes CASSGSSSPRGLYEQYF.